What follows are 3 T cell receptor beta chains derived from one specimen sequenced in a study of blood T cell repertoires in COVID-19. Some clones are missing from TCRdb's copy, which holds only in-frame ones; the method was immunoSEQ multiplex PCR. The repertoire holds about 80,000 clones, with roughly 91% as singletons. The sample consisted of peripheral blood. Receptors were obtained from a woman between 45 and 60 years old in a cohort sampled during active COVID-19.

In its sample, this clone was seen a few times. V is TRBV30 and J is TRBJ1-2; 7 nucleotides line up with TRBD1. The CDR3 consists of 14 residues. The junction had 7 bases not matched to a gene; V was cut back by 5 bases and J by 1 base. Germline CDR1 is GTSNPN and CDR2 is SVGIG (reference sequence). CDR3 loop: CAWGHRGLNYGYTF. The CDR3 DNA sequence: TGTGCCTGGGGTCACAGGGGCCTTAACTATGGCTACACCTTC.

The chain couples TRBV11-3 to TRBJ2-3; 7 bases fit TRBD1. The germline V gene encodes CDR1 SGHNT and CDR2 YENEEA. V lost 3 bases, J lost 4 bases, and 1 base stayed unmatched. This CDR3 comprises 13 residues. The CDR3 loop reads CASSLQGADTQYF. The CDR3 coding sequence is TGTGCCAGCAGCTTGCAGGGGGCAGATACGCAGTATTTT.

The chain links TRBV19 to TRBJ1-1, with 11 bases fitting TRBD1. V trimming: 4 bases; J trimming: 6 bases; junction bases outside the gene matches: 4. Germline V gene data show CDR1 as LNHDA and CDR2 as SQIVND (reference sequence). There are 14 residues in the CDR3. In nucleotides, the CDR3 is TGTGCCAGTAGTAGGGGACAGGGGGGTCCTGAAGCTTTCTTT. Translation gives CASSRGQGGPEAFF.